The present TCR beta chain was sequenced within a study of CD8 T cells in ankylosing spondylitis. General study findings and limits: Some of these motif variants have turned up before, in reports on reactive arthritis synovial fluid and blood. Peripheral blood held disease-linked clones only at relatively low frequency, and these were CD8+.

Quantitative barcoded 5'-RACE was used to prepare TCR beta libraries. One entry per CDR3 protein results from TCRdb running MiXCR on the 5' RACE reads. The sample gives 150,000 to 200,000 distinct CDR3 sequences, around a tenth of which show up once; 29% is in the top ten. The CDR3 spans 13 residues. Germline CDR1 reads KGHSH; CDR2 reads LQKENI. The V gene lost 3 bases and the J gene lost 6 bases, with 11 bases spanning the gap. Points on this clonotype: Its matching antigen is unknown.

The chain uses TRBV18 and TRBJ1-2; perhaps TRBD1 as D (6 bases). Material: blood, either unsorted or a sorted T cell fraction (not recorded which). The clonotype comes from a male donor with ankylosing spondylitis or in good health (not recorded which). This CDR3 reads CASSPSQGNGYTF. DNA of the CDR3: TGTGCCAGCTCACCCTCGCAGGGGAATGGCTACACCTTC.